This T cell receptor beta chain came from a study of identical twins. TCRdb processed the 5' RACE reads anew with MiXCR; each CDR3 protein has one entry. The sample lists 200,000 or so distinct CDR3 sequences, about 15% seen once, with roughly two fifths in the top ten. The CDR3 runs 13 residues. CDR1 is DFQATT and CDR2 is SNEGSKA in the germline V gene (reference sequence). Trimming removed 2 bases at V and 4 bases at J, with 11 bases between. These data also formed part of another study, on T cells expressing NK-cell markers. That investigation notes: Of CD8+ T cells, about 1.0-8% belonged to dominant NKG2C+ clonotypes in roughly 6 donors.

The source of this sequence is a woman younger than 35 in good health. This rearrangement joins TRBV20-1 to TRBJ1-2; D is uncertain. The sequencing input was CD8+ T cells sorted from blood. CDR3 coding DNA: TGCAGTGCTAGAAATCTGCTCCTCTATGGCTACACCTTC. Translating it yields CSARNLLLYGYTF.